This TCR beta chain was observed in a study of CD8 T cells in Susac syndrome. This clonotype was recorded only once. The study sequenced TCR beta in blood CD8+ and CD4+ T cells. TEMRA cells were enriched by FACS, while CD8+ and CD4+ T cells were obtained through a negative isolation that was performed magnetically. The RNA input was about 0.5 to 1 ug, and it was reverse transcribed with random hexamers. The immunoSEQ assay covered 54 Vbeta and 13 Jbeta segments for CDR3. TCRdb reprocessed the immunoSEQ multiplex PCR reads with MiXCR, giving one entry per CDR3 protein. Found here are 130,000 or so distinct CDR3 sequences, over 75% of them singletons; the top ten hold 0.45% to 0.65%. The sample consisted of CD8+ T cells from PBMCs. The source is a human donor with multiple sclerosis.

The CDR3 protein is CASSVDIREGRNEQFF. CDR3 coding DNA: TGTGCCAGCAGCGTAGATATCCGGGAGGGCCGGAATGAGCAGTTCTTC. This chain links TRBV9 with TRBJ2-1, with 8 bases lining up with TRBD2. V lost 0 bases and J lost 7; bases outside the gene matches: 9. In germline, CDR1 is SGDLS, CDR2 YYNGEE. The CDR3 runs to 16 residues.